The entry that follows covers one TCR beta chain sequence. This entry belongs to a study of blood T cell repertoires in COVID-19. Original methodology: Amplifying reference gene primers gave estimates of nucleated cell counts. TCRdb's copy holds only in-frame clones and misses some; the assay was immunoSEQ multiplex PCR. The DNA gave D and trimming, while V, J and clone size come from that table. The sample shows over 120,000 clones, about 89% of them seen only once. The CDR3 is 13 residues long. V lost 4 bases and J 3 bases, leaving 11 bases between the germline ends. Germline CDR1 and CDR2: SGHTS and YDEGEE.

The sequenced sample was peripheral blood. The V call is TRBV5-8, the J call TRBJ2-7; a possible D gene is TRBD1 (5 bases). The TCR sequence derives from a middle-aged man who had recovered from COVID-19. The CDR3 loop reads CASSKTDSYEQYF. CDR3 coding DNA: TGTGCCAGCAGCAAAACTGACAGCTACGAGCAGTACTTC. The complete variable domain, with remaining parts taken from reference TRBV5-8 and TRBJ2-7, reads EAGVTQSPTHLIKTRGQQATLRCSPISGHTSVYWYQQALGLGLQFLLWYDEGEERNRGNFPPRFSGRQFPNYSSELNVNALELEDSALYLCASSKTDSYEQYFGPGTRLTVT.